This T cell receptor beta chain is from a study of blood T cell repertoires in COVID-19. This clone was seen just once. Per the germline V gene, CDR1 is KGHSH and CDR2 is LQKENI. With 1 base removed from V and 4 bases from J, the gap between germline ends came to 10 bases. The CDR3 is made up of 14 amino acids. TCRdb's copy holds only in-frame clones and misses some; the assay was immunoSEQ multiplex PCR. The sample has about 160,000 clones; around 75% are singletons. The sample taken for sequencing was peripheral blood. This clonotype was obtained from a woman aged 80 or over with acute or convalescent COVID-19. The V gene is TRBV18, the J gene TRBJ2-5; tentatively, D is TRBD1 (5 bases). The DNA for the CDR3 is TGTGCCAGCTCACCACTAAGGGGAACAGAGACCCAGTACTTC. Amino acid sequence: CASSPLRGTETQYF.